The 31 T cell receptor beta chains listed next were all sequenced from one sample in a study of vaccination and CD4 T cells after COVID-19. Sequenced with the Oncomine TCR Beta short-read assay was DNA taken from cultured CD4+ T cells. Each CDR3 protein is one row after TCRdb ran MiXCR on the PCR reads. The sample holds 23,000 or so distinct CDR3 sequences, around two fifths seen once. Time point denoted: late sampling 161 to 241 days after vaccination in a few convalescent patients. Treatment denoted: roughly ten-day PBMC culture with coronavirus spike peptide pools or control peptides (ViraFEST assay). No cognate antigen is known for these TCRs. The input for sequencing was CD4+ T cells from blood, cultured in vitro, taken about 7 months after SARS-CoV-2 vaccination. These receptors all come from a human donor who had recovered from COVID-19.

V is TRBV6-2 or TRBV6-3 and J is TRBJ2-7; 7 bases align to TRBD2. The V gene's germline CDR1 is MNHEY and CDR2 SVGEGT. The CDR3 is 14 amino acids. Unmatched junction bases numbered 6, after V lost 7 bases and J lost 0 bases. For the CDR3, the DNA is TGTGCCAGCAAGCCGAGCGGGATCTCCTACGAGCAGTACTTC. Its translation is CASKPSGISYEQYF.

This clonotype was seen a few times. The chain links TRBV6-1 to TRBJ2-1; tentatively, D is TRBD1 or TRBD2 (6 bases each). Per germline, CDR1 MNHNS and CDR2 SASEGT. The CDR3 contains 14 residues. The CDR3 DNA reads TGTGCTACAGACGAAGCAGGAGGGGGAAATGAGCAGTTCTTC. This encodes CATDEAGGGNEQFF.

This clonotype was observed a few times. The genes are TRBV20-1 and TRBJ1-2; a possible D gene is TRBD1 (6 bases). The V end was cut by 6 bases, the J end by 5 bases, with 13 bases between. CDR3 length equals 12 residues. Germline CDR1 reads DFQATT; CDR2 reads SNEGSKA (reference sequence). The CDR3, as DNA: TGCAGTGCCGACAGGCGCTCATATGGCTACACCTTC. It is translated as CSADRRSYGYTF.

This chain links TRBV18 with TRBJ2-7, with a tentative D call TRBD2 (6 bases). V lost 3 bases, J lost 7 bases, and 10 bases lay in between. The CDR3 sequence is 12 residues long. Germline-derived CDR1 and CDR2 are KGHSH and LQKENI. The CDR3 sequence is CASSPEGREQYF. In nucleotides, the CDR3 is TGTGCCAGCTCACCTGAGGGGAGGGAGCAGTACTTC.

This clonotype was found a few times. The chain carries TRBV15 and TRBJ1-5, with D perhaps TRBD1 (5 bases). V was shortened by 6 bases and J by 5 bases, with 11 bases between the two germline ends. Germline V gene lookup returns CDR1 LNHNV and CDR2 YYDKDF (reference sequence). CDR3 size: 13 residues. The CDR3 DNA follows: TGTGCCACCAGTGCAGGGCGGCATCAGCCCCAGCATTTT. This encodes CATSAGRHQPQHF.

The V call is TRBV20-1, the J call TRBJ2-1; TRBD2 matches at 15 bases. The germline V gene has CDR1 DFQATT and CDR2 SNEGSKA (reference sequence). The CDR3 runs 16 residues. The trim removed 0 bases at V and 7 bases at J, leaving 4 bases unmatched. CDR3 nucleotides: TGCAGTGCTAGAGATTGGGGGACTAGCGGGAGGAATGAGCAGTTCTTC. Residues: CSARDWGTSGRNEQFF.

V gene TRBV6-2 or TRBV6-3 combines with J gene TRBJ2-7, with TRBD1 matching 7 bases. The ends lost 8 bases at V and 1 base at J; junction bases unmatched: 8. In germline, CDR1 is MNHEY, CDR2 SVGEGT. The CDR3 is 14 residues long. The CDR3 sequence is CASLEQGTSYEQYF. CDR3 nucleotides: TGTGCCAGCTTAGAACAGGGGACATCCTACGAGCAGTACTTC.

This clonotype occurred once. This chain links TRBV20-1 with TRBJ2-1; D uncertain. The CDR3 runs to 13 residues. Trimming pared 0 bases from V and 9 bases from J, leaving 12 bases between. CDR1 is DFQATT, CDR2 SNEGSKA, per germline (reference sequence). CDR3: CSARDPVRVEQFF. In nucleotides, the CDR3 is TGCAGTGCTAGAGATCCAGTACGGGTTGAGCAGTTCTTC.

V gene TRBV20-1 combines with J gene TRBJ1-1; unclear D gene. Germline CDR1 reads DFQATT; CDR2 reads SNEGSKA (reference sequence). Trimming removed 6 bases from V and 0 bases from J, with 8 bases in between. This CDR3 has 12 amino acids. This CDR3 reads CSAWTLNTEAFF. For the CDR3, the DNA is TGCAGTGCATGGACTTTGAACACTGAAGCTTTCTTT.

This clonotype was recorded once. The rearrangement uses TRBV19 and TRBJ2-7; D perhaps matches TRBD1 (6 bases). Germline loops: CDR1 LNHDA, CDR2 SQIVND (reference sequence). This CDR3 is built from 15 residues. The V gene lost 2 bases and the J gene lost 4 bases, with 15 bases spanning the gap. The CDR3 region is CASSISSGQGYEQYF. In DNA form, the CDR3 reads TGTGCCAGTAGTATATCTTCGGGTCAGGGGTACGAGCAGTACTTC.

The chain joins TRBV27 to TRBJ2-5; 8 nucleotides line up with TRBD1. The V gene end was trimmed by 0 bases and the J gene end by 5 bases; junction bases not matched to a gene: 5. Per the germline V gene, CDR1 is MNHEY and CDR2 is SMNVEV (reference sequence). CDR3 length equals 15 residues. CDR3 nucleotide sequence: TGTGCCAGCAGTTTATCCGGGACAGGTCTGGAGACCCAGTACTTC. This encodes CASSLSGTGLETQYF.

This clonotype was observed a few times. The chain is built from TRBV15 and TRBJ1-2; D is unclear. The length of the CDR3 is 16 residues. Germline values: CDR1 LNHNV, CDR2 YYDKDF (reference sequence). V was shortened by 0 bases and J by 3 bases, with 14 bases between the two germline ends. The CDR3 reads CATSRERQAIYYGYTF. CDR3 nucleotide sequence: TGTGCCACCAGCAGAGAACGGCAGGCGATCTACTATGGCTACACCTTC.

There are a few counts of this clonotype. This chain links TRBV24-1 with TRBJ2-2, with TRBD1 as a possible D gene (6 bases). V was cut by 5 bases and J by 4 bases, with 19 bases left in between. Looked up from germline, CDR1 is KGHDR and CDR2 is SFDVKD. This CDR3 is built from 17 residues. CDR3 in amino acids: CATSAKSWGQGTGELFF. The DNA for the CDR3 is TGTGCCACCAGTGCCAAAAGCTGGGGGCAGGGCACCGGGGAGCTGTTTTTT.

This CDR3 is CASSYRGEKLFF. The DNA for the CDR3 is TGTGCCAGCAGTTACCGGGGGGAAAAACTGTTTTTT. This chain connects TRBV27 to TRBJ1-4; a possible D gene is TRBD1 (5 bases). Trimming removed 4 bases at V and 8 bases at J, with 8 bases between. CDR3 length: 12 amino acids. CDR1 and CDR2 from the germline V gene are MNHEY and SMNVEV (reference sequence).

Remarks on this clonotype: The germline gene is not matched at one end of the junction; a read error may be the cause. J is TRBJ2-5 and V is TRBV28, with 9 bases identical to TRBD2. This CDR3 spans 15 amino acids. The germline CDR1 and CDR2 sequences are MDHEN and SYDVKM. CDR3 nucleotide sequence: TGTGCCGGCAGTTTTGCGGGAGGGCCTGTGGAGACCCAGTACTTC. Residues: CAGSFAGGPVETQYF. The whole variable domain, filled in from reference TRBV28 and TRBJ2-5, reads DVKVTQSSRYLVKRTGEKVFLECVQDMDHENMFWYRQDPGLGLRLIYFSYDVKMKEKGDIPEGYSVSREKKERFSLILESASTNQTSMYLCAGSFAGGPVETQYFGPGTRLLVL.

The V and J genes are TRBV10-3 and TRBJ2-3; TRBD2 is a possible D gene (6 bases). The CDR3 runs 14 residues. The V end was cut by 4 bases, the J end by 7 bases, with 15 bases between. Germline assignment: CDR1 ENHRY and CDR2 SYGVKD. CDR3 amino acids: CAISGGISSNTQYF. Here the CDR3 DNA reads TGTGCCATCAGTGGCGGGATTAGCTCAAATACGCAGTATTTT.

This rearrangement joins TRBV20-1 to TRBJ2-5; 7 bases match TRBD2. V was clipped by 4 bases and J by 2 bases; unmatched bases: 13. Per the germline V gene, CDR1 is DFQATT and CDR2 is SNEGSKA (reference sequence). There are 16 residues in the CDR3. The DNA of the CDR3 is TGCAGTGCTACAGGGAGTGTGGGGGGGGAACAAGAGACCCAGTACTTC. Its protein is CSATGSVGGEQETQYF.

This clonotype occurred a few times. The chain uses TRBV21-1 and TRBJ2-7; the table assigns TRBD1, which was not confirmed against the DNA. TRBV21-1 corresponds to a pseudogene. CDR3 length equals 15 residues. For the CDR3, the DNA is TGTGCCAGCAGCAAAAGTCGGGGCGCCAACTACGAGCAGTACTTC. It specifies CASSKSRGANYEQYF.

This clonotype was seen more than once but under ten times. This chain uses TRBV7-8 with TRBJ2-7; no reliable D call. With 1 base removed from V and 8 bases from J, the gap between germline ends came to 12 bases. Germline V gene lookup returns CDR1 SGHVS and CDR2 FQNEAQ. This CDR3 contains 13 residues. Here the CDR3 reads CASSLVAEGQQYF. Here the CDR3 DNA reads TGTGCCAGCAGCTTAGTAGCAGAAGGACAGCAGTACTTC.

V usage is TRBV18 and J usage is TRBJ2-5; D might be TRBD2 (5 bases). CDR3 length equals 14 residues. CDR1 is KGHSH and CDR2 is LQKENI in the germline V gene. V dropped 0 bases and J dropped 3 bases, with 8 bases sitting between them. In DNA, the CDR3 is TGTGCCAGCTCACCACCGAATAGCGAAGAGACCCAGTACTTC. Translating it yields CASSPPNSEETQYF.

The V and J genes are TRBV19 and TRBJ2-5; 14 bases agree with TRBD2. Germline V gene data show CDR1 as LNHDA and CDR2 as SQIVND (reference sequence). V lost 7 bases to trimming and J lost 7 bases; unmatched junction nucleotides: 20. This CDR3 contains 19 residues. In DNA form, the CDR3 reads TGTGCCAGTACCAAAAAGGGGGGGACCGGGACTAGCGGGAGCAGGACCCAGTACTTC. Translated, it gives CASTKKGGTGTSGSRTQYF.

The CDR3: CSARQGGKETQYF. The CDR3 DNA reads TGCAGTGCTAGACAGGGAGGGAAAGAGACCCAGTACTTC. V usage is TRBV20-1 and J usage is TRBJ2-5; 7 positions agree with TRBD2. V lost 2 bases, J lost 3 bases, and 3 bases stayed unmatched. Germline CDR1 DFQATT, CDR2 SNEGSKA (reference sequence). The CDR3 is 13 residues long.

V and J are TRBV18 and TRBJ2-7; 7 bases match TRBD1. V dropped 4 bases and J dropped 3; count of bases not matched to a gene: 9. The CDR3 is made up of 15 amino acids. CDR1 is KGHSH, CDR2 LQKENI, per germline. The CDR3: CASSLTGTANYEQYF. As DNA, the CDR3 is TGTGCCAGCTCACTGACCGGGACAGCGAACTACGAGCAGTACTTC.

The V call is TRBV19, the J call TRBJ2-1, with TRBD2 as a possible D gene (5 bases). The V and J ends lost 5 bases and 7 bases respectively, with 15 bases between them. Looked up from germline, CDR1 is LNHDA and CDR2 is SQIVND (reference sequence). The CDR3 extends over 14 amino acids. CDR3 residues: CASSRFDRGNEQFF. The CDR3 bases are TGTGCCAGTAGTCGTTTCGACCGGGGAAATGAGCAGTTCTTC.

This chain joins TRBV19 and TRBJ2-1; maybe TRBD1 (6 bases). The V gene's germline CDR1 is LNHDA and CDR2 SQIVND (reference sequence). This CDR3 is 14 amino acids long. Trimming cost V 11 bases and J 0 bases, with 14 bases left between them. This CDR3 reads CAVQGGSSYNEQFF. CDR3 sequence (DNA): TGTGCCGTACAAGGGGGTAGCTCCTACAATGAGCAGTTCTTC.

This clonotype occurred a few times. The chain is built from TRBV19 and TRBJ2-3; perhaps TRBD2 as D (6 bases). The V gene lost 6 bases and the J gene lost 2 bases, with 12 bases spanning the gap. Germline V gene lookup returns CDR1 LNHDA and CDR2 SQIVND (reference sequence). This CDR3 has 14 amino acids. CDR3: CASSYGGITDTQYF. The CDR3 coding sequence is TGTGCCAGTAGCTACGGGGGAATCACAGATACGCAGTATTTT.

This rearrangement joins TRBV4-1 to TRBJ2-1; TRBD2 matches at 7 bases. CDR3 length equals 17 residues. Germline assignment: CDR1 MGHRA and CDR2 YSYEKL. V lost 0 bases to trimming and J lost 4 bases; unmatched junction nucleotides: 9. This chain's CDR3 is CASSQDSASGKYNEQFF. The CDR3 DNA reads as TGCGCCAGCAGCCAAGATTCTGCTAGCGGAAAATACAATGAGCAGTTCTTC.

The chain couples TRBV19 to TRBJ1-5; 10 nucleotides line up with TRBD1. Losses at the gene ends were 1 base for V and 5 bases for J; bases not matched to a gene: 2. The CDR3 is made up of 15 amino acids. Per the germline V gene, CDR1 is LNHDA and CDR2 is SQIVND (reference sequence). The CDR3 coding sequence is TGTGCCAGTAGTATAGTGGGGACAGGGGATCAGCCCCAGCATTTT. Protein sequence: CASSIVGTGDQPQHF.

This chain links TRBV19 with TRBJ2-5, with 8 bases aligning to TRBD1. Germline V lookup: CDR1 LNHDA, CDR2 SQIVND (reference sequence). The CDR3 totals 15 residues. Trimming removed 3 bases from V and 2 bases from J; junction bases left unmatched: 5. The CDR3 loop reads CASSIARGQQETQYF. CDR3 nucleotide sequence: TGTGCCAGTAGTATTGCCAGGGGGCAGCAAGAGACCCAGTACTTC.

The V gene is TRBV19, the J gene TRBJ2-1; the match to TRBD1 covers 9 bases. The CDR3 totals 16 residues. The germline V gene has CDR1 LNHDA and CDR2 SQIVND (reference sequence). J was trimmed by 3 bases and V by 3 bases; bases with no gene match: 6. The CDR3 protein is CASSIAHRGLYNEQFF. The CDR3 bases are TGTGCCAGTAGTATCGCCCACAGGGGGCTCTACAATGAGCAGTTCTTC. The complete variable domain, with remaining parts taken from reference TRBV19 and TRBJ2-1, reads DGGITQSPKYLFRKEGQNVTLSCEQNLNHDAMYWYRQDPGQGLRLIYYSQIVNDFQKGDIAEGYSVSREKKESFPLTVTSAQKNPTAFYLCASSIAHRGLYNEQFFGPGTRLTVL.

This clonotype was recorded a few times. The V gene is TRBV20-1, the J gene TRBJ1-2, with D hard to call. The V and J ends lost 5 bases and 0 bases respectively, with 16 bases between them. This CDR3 spans 15 amino acids. Per germline, CDR1 DFQATT and CDR2 SNEGSKA (reference sequence). The CDR3 bases are TGCAGTGCTTTTAATTCCCTGCGAGCTAACTATGGCTACACCTTC. This translates into CSAFNSLRANYGYTF.